This T cell receptor (beta chain) came from a study of cytomegalovirus exposure and HLA in healthy donors. Study-wide points: There were a few CMV-associated chains whose specificity for CMV antigens was confirmed in vitro. The authors excluded some V segments, including TRBV6-2 and TRBV6-3, as indistinguishable. Cytomegalovirus status was reportedly diagnosed by the classifier with high sensitivity and specificity. Certain sequence variants were highly shared and formed a cluster, and this cluster was likely a sequencing artifact.

As to this clone: The antigen is undetermined.

This PCR relied on a set of 60 Vbeta primers and 13 Jbeta primers. This table comes from immunoSEQ multiplex PCR, and its TCRdb copy is limited to in-frame clones, with some not included. The sample consists of approximately 100,000 clones, about four fifths of them appearing once. The junction had 6 bases not matched to a gene; V was cut back by 4 bases and J by 0 bases. The CDR3 covers 16 residues. Germline V lookup: CDR1 SGHNT, CDR2 YYREEE (reference sequence). Sequenced material: PBMCs. V and J are TRBV5-4 and TRBJ1-3, with 8 bases that match TRBD1. This clonotype was obtained from a woman between 35 and 50 years old in good health and CMV-seronegative. The CDR3 reads CASSGQQGVSGNTIYF. The CDR3 coding sequence is TGTGCCAGCAGCGGGCAACAGGGGGTCTCTGGAAACACCATATATTTT. The variable domain in full, with the rest retrieved from reference TRBV5-4 and TRBJ1-3, is ETGVTQSPTHLIKTRGQQVTLRCSSQSGHNTVSWYQQALGQGPQFIFQYYREEENGRGNFPPRFSGLQFPNYSSELNVNALELDDSALYLCASSGQQGVSGNTIYFGEGSWLTVV.